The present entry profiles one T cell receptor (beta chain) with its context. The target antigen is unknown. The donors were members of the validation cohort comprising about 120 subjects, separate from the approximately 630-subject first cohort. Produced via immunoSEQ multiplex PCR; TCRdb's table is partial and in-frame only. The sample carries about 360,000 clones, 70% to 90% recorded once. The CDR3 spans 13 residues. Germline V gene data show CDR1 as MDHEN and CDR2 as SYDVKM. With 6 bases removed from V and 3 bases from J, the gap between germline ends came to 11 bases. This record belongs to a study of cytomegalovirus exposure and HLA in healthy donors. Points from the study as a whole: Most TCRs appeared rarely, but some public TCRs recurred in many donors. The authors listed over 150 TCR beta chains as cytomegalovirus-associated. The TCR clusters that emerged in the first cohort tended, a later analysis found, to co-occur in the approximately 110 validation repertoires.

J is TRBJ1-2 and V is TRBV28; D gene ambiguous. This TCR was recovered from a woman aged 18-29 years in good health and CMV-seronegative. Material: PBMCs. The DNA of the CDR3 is TGTGCCAGCAGCTCCCCCAGTCACTATGGCTACACCTTC. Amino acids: CASSSPSHYGYTF.